A selection of T cell receptor beta chains follows, all from one sample in a study of CD8 T cells in Susac syndrome. TCRdb recomputed calls from the immunoSEQ multiplex PCR reads with MiXCR, one row per CDR3 protein. The sample shows roughly 130,000 distinct CDR3 sequences, about 95% of them seen only once. Sample: CD4+ T cells from PBMCs. These receptors were obtained from a human donor in good health. Both conserved end residues are part of each CDR3. The D gene is left open where the match is weak. Where a row states a size, it is once, few, many or the class of an expanded clone; other rows omit it.

TRBJ2-7 TRBV7-2 NA NA CASSRGTVSYEQYF TGTGCCAGCAGCCGGGGGACGGTGTCCTACGAGCAGTACTTC
TRBJ2-7 TRBV6-1 TRBD1 NA CASSSKGGHEQYF TGTGCCAGCAGCTCGAAAGGGGGCCACGAGCAGTACTTC
TRBJ1-1 TRBV18 NA NA CASSPTANTEAFF TGTGCCAGCTCACCAACAGCGAACACTGAAGCTTTCTTT
TRBJ2-5 TRBV11-2 NA few CASSSGLQETQYF TGTGCCAGCAGTTCCGGACTCCAAGAGACCCAGTACTTC
TRBJ1-5 TRBV27 NA NA CASSSVINQPQHF TGTGCCAGCAGCTCAGTGATCAATCAGCCCCAGCATTTT
TRBJ1-5 TRBV19 TRBD1 once CAIPQRRDRGYQPQHF TGTGCCATTCCACAAAGGAGGGACAGGGGGTACCAGCCCCAGCATTTT
TRBJ1-5 TRBV20-1 NA NA CSARGPDPAQPQHF TGCAGTGCTAGAGGCCCTGACCCGGCGCAGCCCCAGCATTTT
TRBJ2-5 TRBV28 NA NA CASSFSGSGTQYF TGTGCCAGCAGTTTCTCAGGGAGCGGGACCCAGTACTTC
TRBJ2-6 TRBV5-1 NA once CASSPMGTGANVLTF TGCGCCAGCAGCCCCATGGGAACTGGGGCCAACGTCCTGACTTTC
TRBJ2-1 TRBV6-2/TRBV6-3 TRBD2 once CASSYGTSRYNEQFF TGTGCCAGCAGTTACGGGACTAGCAGATACAATGAGCAGTTCTTC
TRBJ2-1 TRBV5-1 NA NA CASSLARLGSYNEQFF TGCGCCAGCAGCTTGGCCAGGCTAGGATCCTACAATGAGCAGTTCTTC
TRBJ2-5 TRBV3-1 NA NA CASSLWTEGGETQYF TGTGCCAGCAGCCTCTGGACCGAAGGGGGAGAGACCCAGTACTTC
TRBJ2-7 TRBV29-1 TRBD2 NA CSVEYKREAADEQYF TGCAGCGTTGAATACAAGCGGGAGGCGGCGGACGAGCAGTACTTC
TRBJ2-3 TRBV5-6 NA NA CASSHTRSGGTQYF TGTGCCAGCAGCCATACACGGAGCGGTGGTACGCAGTATTTT
TRBJ2-3 TRBV6-4 TRBD2 NA CASSDSLAGGDTQYF TGTGCCAGCAGTGACTCACTAGCGGGAGGAGATACGCAGTATTTT
TRBJ1-4 TRBV12-3/TRBV12-4 TRBD1 NA CASSADRGEKLFF TGTGCCAGCAGTGCCGACAGGGGAGAAAAACTGTTTTTT
TRBJ2-1 TRBV29-1 NA NA CSGQGPDEQFF TGCAGTGGACAAGGACCCGATGAGCAGTTCTTC
TRBJ2-7 TRBV2 TRBD1 NA CASSARDRLSYEQYF TGTGCCAGCAGTGCCCGGGACAGACTATCCTACGAGCAGTACTTC
TRBJ1-2 TRBV20-1 TRBD1 NA CSATPTEDRVGSYGYTF TGCAGTGCTACGCCAACCGAAGACAGGGTAGGTAGCTATGGCTACACCTTC
TRBJ2-1 TRBV5-1 NA NA CASSLEGVGNEQFF TGCGCCAGCAGCTTGGAAGGGGTCGGCAATGAGCAGTTCTTC
TRBJ2-2 TRBV27 TRBD2 NA CASSLAGEIGELFF TGTGCCAGCAGTTTAGCGGGAGAAATCGGGGAGCTGTTTTTT
TRBJ2-5 TRBV25-1 NA NA CASSDTGRETQYF TGTGCCAGCAGTGACACAGGGAGGGAGACCCAGTACTTC
TRBJ2-7 TRBV10-3 NA NA CAIKNGLGAYEQYF TGTGCCATCAAGAACGGGCTAGGGGCCTACGAGCAGTACTTC
TRBJ2-2 TRBV25-1 TRBD1 NA CASSEPDRGETGELFF TGTGCCAGCAGTGAACCTGACAGGGGGGAGACCGGGGAGCTGTTTTTT